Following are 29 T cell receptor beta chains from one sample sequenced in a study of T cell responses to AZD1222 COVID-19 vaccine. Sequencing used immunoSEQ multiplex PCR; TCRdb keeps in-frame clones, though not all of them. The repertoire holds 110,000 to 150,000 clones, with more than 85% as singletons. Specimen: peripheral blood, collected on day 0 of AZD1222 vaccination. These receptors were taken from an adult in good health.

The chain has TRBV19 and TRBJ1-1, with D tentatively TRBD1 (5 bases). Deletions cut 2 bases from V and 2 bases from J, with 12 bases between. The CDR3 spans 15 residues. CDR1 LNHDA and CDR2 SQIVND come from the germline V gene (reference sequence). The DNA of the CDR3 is TGTGCCAGTAGTATAAGGGCAGGGAGAAACACTGAAGCTTTCTTT. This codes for CASSIRAGRNTEAFF.

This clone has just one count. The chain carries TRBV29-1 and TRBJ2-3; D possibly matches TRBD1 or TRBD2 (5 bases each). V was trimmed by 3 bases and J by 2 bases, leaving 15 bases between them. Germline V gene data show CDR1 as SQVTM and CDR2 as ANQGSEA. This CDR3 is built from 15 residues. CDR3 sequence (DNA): TGCAGCGTTGAGGGGGATCGGTTTACCACAGATACGCAGTATTTT. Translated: CSVEGDRFTTDTQYF.

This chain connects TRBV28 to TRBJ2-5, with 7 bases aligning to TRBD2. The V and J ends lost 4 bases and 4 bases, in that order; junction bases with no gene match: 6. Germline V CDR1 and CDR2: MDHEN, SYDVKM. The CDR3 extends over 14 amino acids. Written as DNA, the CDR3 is TGTGCCAGCAGTTCGTGGGAGGGGCCAGAGACCCAGTACTTC. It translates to CASSSWEGPETQYF.

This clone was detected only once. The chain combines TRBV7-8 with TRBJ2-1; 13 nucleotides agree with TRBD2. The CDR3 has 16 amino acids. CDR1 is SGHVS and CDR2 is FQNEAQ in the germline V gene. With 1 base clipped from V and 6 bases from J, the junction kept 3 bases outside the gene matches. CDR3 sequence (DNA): TGTGCCAGCAGCTTAGGTCGGACTAGCGGGGGCAATGAGCAGTTCTTC. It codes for CASSLGRTSGGNEQFF.

CDR3 nucleotide sequence: TGTGCCAGCAGTGACTCCGGGATCTTGGGGCACAATGAGCAGTTCTTC. Translating it yields CASSDSGILGHNEQFF. This rearrangement joins TRBV6-4 to TRBJ2-1; D may be TRBD1 or TRBD2 (5 bases each). There are 16 residues in the CDR3. Germline V gene data show CDR1 as MRHNA and CDR2 as SNTAGT. With 0 bases removed from V and 5 bases from J, the gap between germline ends came to 14 bases.

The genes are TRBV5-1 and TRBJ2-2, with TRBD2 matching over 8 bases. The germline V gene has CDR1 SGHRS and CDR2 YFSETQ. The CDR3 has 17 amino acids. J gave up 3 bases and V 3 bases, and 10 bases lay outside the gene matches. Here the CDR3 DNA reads TGCGCCAGCAGCTCCCGACGGGGGGGGCAGTACACCGGGGAGCTGTTTTTT. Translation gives CASSSRRGGQYTGELFF.

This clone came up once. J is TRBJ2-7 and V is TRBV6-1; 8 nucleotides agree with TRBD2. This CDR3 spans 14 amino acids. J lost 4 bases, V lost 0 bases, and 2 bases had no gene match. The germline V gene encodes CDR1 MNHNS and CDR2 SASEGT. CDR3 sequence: CASSEAGGGYEQYF. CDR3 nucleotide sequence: TGTGCCAGCAGTGAAGCCGGGGGGGGTTACGAGCAGTACTTC.

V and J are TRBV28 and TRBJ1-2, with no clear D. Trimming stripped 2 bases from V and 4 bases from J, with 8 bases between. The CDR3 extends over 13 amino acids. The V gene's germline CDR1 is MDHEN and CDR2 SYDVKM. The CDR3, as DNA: TGTGCCAGCAGTTTAATGGCACTCTATGGCTACACCTTC. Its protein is CASSLMALYGYTF.

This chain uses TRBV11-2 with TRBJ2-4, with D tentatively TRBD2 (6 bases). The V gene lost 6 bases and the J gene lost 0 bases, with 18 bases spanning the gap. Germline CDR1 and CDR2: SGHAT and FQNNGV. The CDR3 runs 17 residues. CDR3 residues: CASSPPIAGRAKNIQYF. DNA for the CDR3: TGTGCCAGCAGTCCTCCTATTGCGGGGAGAGCCAAAAACATTCAGTACTTC.

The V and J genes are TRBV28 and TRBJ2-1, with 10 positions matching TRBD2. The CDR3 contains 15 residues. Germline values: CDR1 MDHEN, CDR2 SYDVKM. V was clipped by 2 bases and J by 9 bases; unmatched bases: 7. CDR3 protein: CASSLETSGFSEQFF. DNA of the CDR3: TGTGCCAGCAGTTTAGAGACTAGCGGGTTTTCTGAGCAGTTCTTC.

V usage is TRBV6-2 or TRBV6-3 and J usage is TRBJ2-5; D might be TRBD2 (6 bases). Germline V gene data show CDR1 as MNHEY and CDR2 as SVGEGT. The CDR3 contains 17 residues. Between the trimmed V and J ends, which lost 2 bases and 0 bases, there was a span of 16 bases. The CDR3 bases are TGTGCCAGCAGTTACGGTTTTTCCCGCGGGGACCAAGAGACCCAGTACTTC. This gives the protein CASSYGFSRGDQETQYF.

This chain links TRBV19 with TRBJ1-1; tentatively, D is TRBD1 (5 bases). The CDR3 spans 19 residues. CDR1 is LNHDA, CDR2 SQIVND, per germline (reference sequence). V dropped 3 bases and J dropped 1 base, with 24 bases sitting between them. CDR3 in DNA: TGTGCCAGTAGTATTCAGGGCAGCGGGGCAGGGCTTAGGAACACTGAAGCTTTCTTT. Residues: CASSIQGSGAGLRNTEAFF.

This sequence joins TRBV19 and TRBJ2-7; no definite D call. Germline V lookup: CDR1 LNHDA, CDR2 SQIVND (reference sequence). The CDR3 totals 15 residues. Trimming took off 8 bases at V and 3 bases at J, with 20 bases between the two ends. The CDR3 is CASEGSGGRGYEQYF. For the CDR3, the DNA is TGTGCCAGTGAAGGGTCAGGCGGAAGAGGCTACGAGCAGTACTTC.

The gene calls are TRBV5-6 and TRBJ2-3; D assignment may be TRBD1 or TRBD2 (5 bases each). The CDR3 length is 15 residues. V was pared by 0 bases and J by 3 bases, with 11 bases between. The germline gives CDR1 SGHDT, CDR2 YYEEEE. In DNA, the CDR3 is TGTGCCAGCAGCTTGGACAGGAGGTCGACAGATACGCAGTATTTT. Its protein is CASSLDRRSTDTQYF. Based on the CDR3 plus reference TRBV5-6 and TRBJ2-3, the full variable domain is DAGVTQSPTHLIKTRGQQVTLRCSPKSGHDTVSWYQQALGQGPQFIFQYYEEEERQRGNFPDRFSGHQFPNYSSELNVNALLLGDSALYLCASSLDRRSTDTQYFGPGTRLTVL.

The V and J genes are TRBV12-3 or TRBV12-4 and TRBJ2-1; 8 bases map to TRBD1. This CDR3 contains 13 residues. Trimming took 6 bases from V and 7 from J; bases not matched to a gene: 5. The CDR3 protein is CASRTQGANEQFF. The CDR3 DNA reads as TGTGCCAGCAGGACCCAGGGGGCGAATGAGCAGTTCTTC.

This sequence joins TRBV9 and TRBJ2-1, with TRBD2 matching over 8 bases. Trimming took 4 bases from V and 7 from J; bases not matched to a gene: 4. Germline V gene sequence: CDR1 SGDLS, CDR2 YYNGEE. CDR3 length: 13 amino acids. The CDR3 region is CASSPSGRNEQFF. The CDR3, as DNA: TGTGCCAGCAGCCCTAGCGGGCGGAATGAGCAGTTCTTC.

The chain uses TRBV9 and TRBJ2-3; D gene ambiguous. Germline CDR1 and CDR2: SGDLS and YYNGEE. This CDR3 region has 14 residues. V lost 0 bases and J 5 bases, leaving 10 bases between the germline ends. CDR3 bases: TGTGCCAGCAGCGTAGCGAACTGGATAGATACGCAGTATTTT. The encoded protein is CASSVANWIDTQYF.

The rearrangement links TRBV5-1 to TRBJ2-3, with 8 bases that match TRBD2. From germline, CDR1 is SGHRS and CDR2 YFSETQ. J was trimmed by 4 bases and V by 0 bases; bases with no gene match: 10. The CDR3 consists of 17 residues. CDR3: CASSLAAGTRAADTQYF. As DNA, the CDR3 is TGCGCCAGCAGCTTGGCCGCCGGGACTAGAGCGGCAGATACGCAGTATTTT.

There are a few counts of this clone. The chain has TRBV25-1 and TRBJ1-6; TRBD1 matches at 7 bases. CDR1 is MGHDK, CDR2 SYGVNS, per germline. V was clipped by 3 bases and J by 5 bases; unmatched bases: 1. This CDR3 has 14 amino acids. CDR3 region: CASSEGQNNSPLHF. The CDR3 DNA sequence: TGTGCCAGCAGTGAGGGACAGAATAATTCACCCCTCCACTTT.

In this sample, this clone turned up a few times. The CDR3: CASSEETGRREQFF. CDR3 nucleotides: TGCGCCAGCAGCGAAGAGACAGGGCGGAGGGAGCAGTTCTTC. This chain connects TRBV5-1 to TRBJ2-1, with 7 bases matching TRBD1. Germline lookup yields CDR1 SGHRS and CDR2 YFSETQ. V shed 4 bases, J shed 10 bases, and the junction held 11 bases outside the gene matches. This CDR3 has 14 residues.

CDR3 protein: CAITGETQYF. The CDR3 nucleotides are TGTGCCATCACCGGGGAGACCCAGTACTTC. J is TRBJ2-5 and V is TRBV10-3; D is ambiguous. The CDR3 extends over 10 amino acids. Trimming removed 7 bases at V and 5 bases at J, with 5 bases between. Germline CDR1 reads ENHRY; CDR2 reads SYGVKD.

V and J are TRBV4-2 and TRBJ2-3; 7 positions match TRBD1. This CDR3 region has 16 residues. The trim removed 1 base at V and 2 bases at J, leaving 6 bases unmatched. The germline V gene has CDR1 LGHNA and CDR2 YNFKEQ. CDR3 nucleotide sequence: TGTGCCAGCAGCCAAGGAGACAGGGAATACACAGATACGCAGTATTTT. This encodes CASSQGDREYTDTQYF.

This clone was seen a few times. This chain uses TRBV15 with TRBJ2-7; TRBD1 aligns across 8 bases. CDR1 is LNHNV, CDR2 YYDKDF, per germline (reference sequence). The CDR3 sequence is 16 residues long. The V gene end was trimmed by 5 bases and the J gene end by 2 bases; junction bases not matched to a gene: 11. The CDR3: CATSDRTGKTAYEQYF. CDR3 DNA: TGTGCCACCAGCGACCGGACAGGGAAAACCGCCTACGAGCAGTACTTC.

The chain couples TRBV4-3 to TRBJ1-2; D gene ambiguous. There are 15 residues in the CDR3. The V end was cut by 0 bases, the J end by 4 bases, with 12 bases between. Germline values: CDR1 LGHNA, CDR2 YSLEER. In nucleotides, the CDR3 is TGCGCCAGCAGCCAAGATCTGGCAGGACTCTATGGCTACACCTTC. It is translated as CASSQDLAGLYGYTF.

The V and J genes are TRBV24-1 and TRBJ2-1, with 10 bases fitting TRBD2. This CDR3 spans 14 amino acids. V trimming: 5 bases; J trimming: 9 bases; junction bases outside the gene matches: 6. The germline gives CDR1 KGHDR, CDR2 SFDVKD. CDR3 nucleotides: TGTGCCACCAGTGGGCTAGCGGGAGTTAGTGAGCAGTTCTTC. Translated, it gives CATSGLAGVSEQFF.

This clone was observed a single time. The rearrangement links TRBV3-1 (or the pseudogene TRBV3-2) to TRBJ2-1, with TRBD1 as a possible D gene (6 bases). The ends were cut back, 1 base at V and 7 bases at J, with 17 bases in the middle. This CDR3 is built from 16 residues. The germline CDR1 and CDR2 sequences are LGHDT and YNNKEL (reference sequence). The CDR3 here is CASSQGDTWGRNEQFF. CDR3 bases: TGTGCCAGCAGCCAAGGGGACACGTGGGGAAGGAATGAGCAGTTCTTC.

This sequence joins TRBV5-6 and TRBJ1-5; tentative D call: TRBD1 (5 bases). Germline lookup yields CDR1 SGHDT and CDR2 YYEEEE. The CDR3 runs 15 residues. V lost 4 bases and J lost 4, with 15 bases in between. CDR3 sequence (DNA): TGTGCCAGCAGCCTAGTCCGGGACTTGAATCAGCCCCAGCATTTT. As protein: CASSLVRDLNQPQHF. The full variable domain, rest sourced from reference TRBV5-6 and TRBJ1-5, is DAGVTQSPTHLIKTRGQQVTLRCSPKSGHDTVSWYQQALGQGPQFIFQYYEEEERQRGNFPDRFSGHQFPNYSSELNVNALLLGDSALYLCASSLVRDLNQPQHFGDGTRLSIL.

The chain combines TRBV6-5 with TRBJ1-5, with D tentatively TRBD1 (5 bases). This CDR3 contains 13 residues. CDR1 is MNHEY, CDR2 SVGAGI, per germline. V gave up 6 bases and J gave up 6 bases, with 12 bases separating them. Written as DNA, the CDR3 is TGTGCCAGCAGCACTCCCGGGGGTCAGCCCCAGCATTTT. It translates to CASSTPGGQPQHF.

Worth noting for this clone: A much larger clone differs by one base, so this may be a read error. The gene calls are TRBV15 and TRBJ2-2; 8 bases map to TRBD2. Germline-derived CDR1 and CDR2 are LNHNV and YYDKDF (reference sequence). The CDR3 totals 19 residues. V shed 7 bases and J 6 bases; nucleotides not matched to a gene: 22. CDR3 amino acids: CATTNPTAGVRGDAGELFF. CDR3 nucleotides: TGTGCCACCACCAACCCAACAGCGGGGGTACGGGGGGATGCCGGGGAGCTGTTTTTT.